This TCR beta chain was identified in a study of blood T cell repertoires in COVID-19. Study in general: Researchers got acute and convalescent COVID-19 samples from the United States, Italy and Spain. In each case, the material was cDNA or gDNA derived from T cells, B-cell-depleted T cells, or PBMCs.

In the source study's methods: Nucleated cell number was recorded as an estimate derived from reference gene primer amplification. Generated by immunoSEQ multiplex PCR, the TCRdb table keeps only in-frame clones and is missing some. V and J calls and clone size are given by that table; D and trimming were obtained from the DNA. The table shows 150,000 to 200,000 clones, with approximately 81% occurring only once. Germline V gene sequence: CDR1 SGHNT, CDR2 YYREEE (reference sequence). Trimming cost V 5 bases and J 4 bases; bases outside gene matches: 5. CDR3 length equals 15 residues. This TCR was sampled from a woman aged 80 or over with active or convalescent COVID-19. The sequencing sample was made of peripheral blood. The chain carries TRBV5-4 and TRBJ2-2, with 10 bases that match TRBD2. CDR3 sequence reads: CASSEKREGTGELFF. CDR3 in DNA: TGTGCCAGCAGTGAGAAGCGGGAGGGCACCGGGGAGCTGTTTTTT.